This T cell receptor (beta chain) was obtained from a study of T cell responses to AZD1222 COVID-19 vaccine. Whole-study context: Pooling of second doses given at about 4 or about 12 weeks was done.

TCRdb's copy holds only in-frame clones and misses some; the assay was immunoSEQ multiplex PCR. The sample lists about 100,000 clones; around nine tenths were seen once. The CDR3 has 13 residues. V was clipped by 1 base and J by 2 bases, with 6 bases between them. Germline-derived CDR1 and CDR2 are SNHLY and FYNNEI. Of note for this clone: The antigen remains undetermined.

Whole-study findings and limits: Reportedly, nearly half of unique spike TCRs recognized epitopes outside B.1.351/B.1.1.7 mutations. AZD1222 recipients seropositive at baseline numbered only 6 or 7. Two doses of AZD1222 preceded a rise in Spike-specific TCR breadth and depth.

V is TRBV2 and J is TRBJ2-7, with D hard to call. Sample: peripheral blood, taken on day 0 of AZD1222 vaccination. This receptor was identified in an adult in good health. This CDR3 is CASSEELTYEQYF. The CDR3 coding sequence is TGTGCCAGCAGTGAAGAACTTACCTACGAGCAGTACTTC.